The source of this T cell receptor (beta chain) is a study of patients and donors after allogeneic stem cell transplantation. TCRdb ran MiXCR on the RT-PCR reads and lists one entry per CDR3 protein. The sample shows approximately 37,000 distinct CDR3 sequences, roughly 29% of them seen only once. The CDR3 runs 15 residues. The junction had 9 bases not matched to a gene; V was cut back by 5 bases and J by 2 bases. This clonotype was seen a handful of times. The chain uses TRBV12-3 or TRBV12-4 and TRBJ2-7; 7 bases line up with TRBD2. The receptor comes from a human donor who was either an allogeneic HSCT recipient or a stem cell or donor lymphocyte infusion donor (not recorded which). It is not recorded whose cells these are; they may come from a transplant donor. The sequenced material came from blood, either unsorted or a sorted T cell fraction (not recorded which). This CDR3 reads CASSNPGGPAYEQYF. DNA of the CDR3: TGTGCCAGCAGTAACCCGGGGGGACCCGCCTACGAGCAGTACTTC.